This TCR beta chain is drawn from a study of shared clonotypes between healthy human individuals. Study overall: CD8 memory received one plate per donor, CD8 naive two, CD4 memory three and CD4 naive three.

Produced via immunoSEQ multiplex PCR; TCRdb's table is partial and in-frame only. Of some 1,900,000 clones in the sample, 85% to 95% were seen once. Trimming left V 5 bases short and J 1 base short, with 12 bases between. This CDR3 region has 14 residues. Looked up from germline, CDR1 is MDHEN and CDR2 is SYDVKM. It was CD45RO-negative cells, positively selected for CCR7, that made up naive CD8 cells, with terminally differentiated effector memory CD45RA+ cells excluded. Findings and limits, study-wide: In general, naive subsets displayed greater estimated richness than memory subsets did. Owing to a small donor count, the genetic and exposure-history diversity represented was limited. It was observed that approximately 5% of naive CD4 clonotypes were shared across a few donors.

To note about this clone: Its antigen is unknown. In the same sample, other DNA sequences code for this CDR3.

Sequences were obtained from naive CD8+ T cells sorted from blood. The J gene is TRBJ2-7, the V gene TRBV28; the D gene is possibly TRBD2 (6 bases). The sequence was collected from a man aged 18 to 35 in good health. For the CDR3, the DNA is TGTGCCAGCAGTGACGGGGGACTTTCCTACGAGCAGTACTTC. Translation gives CASSDGGLSYEQYF.